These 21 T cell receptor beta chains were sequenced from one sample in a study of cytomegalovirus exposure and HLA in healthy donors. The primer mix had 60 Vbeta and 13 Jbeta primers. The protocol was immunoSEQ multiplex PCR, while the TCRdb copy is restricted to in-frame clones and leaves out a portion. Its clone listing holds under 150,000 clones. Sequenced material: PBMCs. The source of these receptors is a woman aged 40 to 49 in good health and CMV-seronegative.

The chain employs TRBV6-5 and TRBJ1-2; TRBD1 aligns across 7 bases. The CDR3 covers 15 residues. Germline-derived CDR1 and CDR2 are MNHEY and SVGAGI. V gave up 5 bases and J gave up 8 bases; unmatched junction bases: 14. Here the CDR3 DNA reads TGTGCCAGCAGTCGCCTTCTTACAGGGGCATCCGGCTACACCTTC. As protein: CASSRLLTGASGYTF.

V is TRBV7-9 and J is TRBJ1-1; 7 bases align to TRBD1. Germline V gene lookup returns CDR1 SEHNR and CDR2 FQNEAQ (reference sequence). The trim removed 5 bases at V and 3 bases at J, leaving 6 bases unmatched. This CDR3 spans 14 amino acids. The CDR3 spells CASSLGDRDTEAFF. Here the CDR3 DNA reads TGTGCCAGCAGCCTCGGAGACAGGGACACTGAAGCTTTCTTT.

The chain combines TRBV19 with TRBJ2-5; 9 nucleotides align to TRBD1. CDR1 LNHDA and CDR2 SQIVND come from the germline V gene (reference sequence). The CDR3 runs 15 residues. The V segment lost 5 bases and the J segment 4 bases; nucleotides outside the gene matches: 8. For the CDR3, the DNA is TGTGCCAGTAGTGGGGGACAGGGCTCTATAGAGACCCAGTACTTC. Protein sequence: CASSGGQGSIETQYF.

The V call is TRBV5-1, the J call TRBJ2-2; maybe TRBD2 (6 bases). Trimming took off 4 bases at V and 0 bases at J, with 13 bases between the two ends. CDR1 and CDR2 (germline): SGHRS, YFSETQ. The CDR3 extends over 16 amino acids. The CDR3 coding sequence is TGCGCCAGCAGCCCATATAGCGGATCGAACACCGGGGAGCTGTTTTTT. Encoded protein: CASSPYSGSNTGELFF.

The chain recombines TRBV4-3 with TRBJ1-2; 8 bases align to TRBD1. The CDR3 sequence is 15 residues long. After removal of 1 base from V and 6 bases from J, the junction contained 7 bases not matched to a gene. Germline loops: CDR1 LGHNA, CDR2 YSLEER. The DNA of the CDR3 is TGCGCCAGCAGCCAAGGTCCTCAGGGGGCGGATGGCTACACCTTC. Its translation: CASSQGPQGADGYTF.

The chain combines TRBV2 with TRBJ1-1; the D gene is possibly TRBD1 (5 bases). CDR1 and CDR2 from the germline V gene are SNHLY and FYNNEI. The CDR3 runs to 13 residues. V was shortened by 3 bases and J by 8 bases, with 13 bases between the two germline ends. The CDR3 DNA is TGTGCCAGCAGTGATCAGGGTGAATCGGAAGCTTTCTTT. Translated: CASSDQGESEAFF.

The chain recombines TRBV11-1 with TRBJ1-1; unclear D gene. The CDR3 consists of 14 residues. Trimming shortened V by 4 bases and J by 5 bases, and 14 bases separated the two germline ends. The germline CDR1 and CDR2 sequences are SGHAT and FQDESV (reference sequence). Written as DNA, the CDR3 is TGTGCCAGCAGCTCCGACCCCAGAGGGACTGAAGCTTTCTTT. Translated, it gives CASSSDPRGTEAFF.

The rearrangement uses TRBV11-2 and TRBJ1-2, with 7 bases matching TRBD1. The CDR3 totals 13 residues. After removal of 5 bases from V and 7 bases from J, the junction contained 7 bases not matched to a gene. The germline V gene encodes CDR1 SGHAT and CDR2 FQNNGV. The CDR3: CASSPGTDPGYTF. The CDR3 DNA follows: TGTGCCAGCAGCCCGGGGACAGACCCTGGCTACACCTTC.

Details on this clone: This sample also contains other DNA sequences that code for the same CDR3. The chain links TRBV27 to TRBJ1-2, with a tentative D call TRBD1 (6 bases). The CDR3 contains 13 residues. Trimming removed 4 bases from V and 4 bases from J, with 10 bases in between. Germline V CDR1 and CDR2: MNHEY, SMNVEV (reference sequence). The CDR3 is CASSSAGAYGYTF. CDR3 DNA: TGTGCCAGCAGTTCTGCAGGGGCCTATGGCTACACCTTC.

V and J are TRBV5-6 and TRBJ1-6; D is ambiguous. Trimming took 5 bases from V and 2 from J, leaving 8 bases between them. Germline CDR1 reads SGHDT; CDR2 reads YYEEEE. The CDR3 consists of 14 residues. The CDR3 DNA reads TGTGCCAGCAGGGAGGGCACCTATAATTCACCCCTCCACTTT. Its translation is CASREGTYNSPLHF.

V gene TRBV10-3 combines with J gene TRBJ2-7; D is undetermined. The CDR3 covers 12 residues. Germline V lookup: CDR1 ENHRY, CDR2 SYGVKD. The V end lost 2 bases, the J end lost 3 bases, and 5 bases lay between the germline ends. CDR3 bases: TGTGCCATCAGTGAGCGCGGCTACGAGCAGTACGTC. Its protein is CAISERGYEQYV.

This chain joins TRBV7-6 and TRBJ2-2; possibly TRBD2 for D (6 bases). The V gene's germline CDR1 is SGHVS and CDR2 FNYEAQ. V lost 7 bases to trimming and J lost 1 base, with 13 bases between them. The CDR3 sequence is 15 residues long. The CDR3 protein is CASTYGGGNTGELFF. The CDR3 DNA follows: TGTGCCAGCACCTACGGGGGTGGGAACACCGGGGAGCTGTTTTTT.

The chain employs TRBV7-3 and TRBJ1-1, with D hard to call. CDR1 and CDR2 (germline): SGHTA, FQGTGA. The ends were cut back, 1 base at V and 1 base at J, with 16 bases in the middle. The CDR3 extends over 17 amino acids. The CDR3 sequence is CASSLNPPELTNTEAFF. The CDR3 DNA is TGTGCCAGCAGCTTAAACCCCCCGGAGTTAACGAACACTGAAGCTTTCTTT.

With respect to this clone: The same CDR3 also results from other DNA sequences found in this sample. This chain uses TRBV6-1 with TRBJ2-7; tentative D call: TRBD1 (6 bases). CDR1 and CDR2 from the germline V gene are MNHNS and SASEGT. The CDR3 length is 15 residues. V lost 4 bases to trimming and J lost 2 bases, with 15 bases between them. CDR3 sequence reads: CASSVFGTSTYEQYV. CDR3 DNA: TGTGCCAGCAGTGTTTTTGGGACATCCACCTACGAGCAGTACGTC.

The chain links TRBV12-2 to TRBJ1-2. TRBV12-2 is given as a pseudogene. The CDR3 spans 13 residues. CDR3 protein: CASRLGANYGYTF. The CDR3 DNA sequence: TGTGCAAGTCGCTTGGGAGCTAACTATGGCTACACCTTC.

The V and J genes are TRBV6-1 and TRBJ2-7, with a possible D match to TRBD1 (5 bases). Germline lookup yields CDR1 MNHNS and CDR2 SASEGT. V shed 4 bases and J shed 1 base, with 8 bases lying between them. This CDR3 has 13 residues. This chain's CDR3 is CASSGQPSYEQYV. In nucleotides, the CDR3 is TGTGCCAGCAGTGGACAGCCATCCTACGAGCAGTACGTC.

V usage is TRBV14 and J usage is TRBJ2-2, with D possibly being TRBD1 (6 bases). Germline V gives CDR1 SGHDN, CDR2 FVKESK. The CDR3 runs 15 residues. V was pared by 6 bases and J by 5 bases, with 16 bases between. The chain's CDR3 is CASRGPGHITGELFF. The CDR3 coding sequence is TGTGCCAGCAGAGGCCCGGGACATATAACCGGGGAGCTGTTTTTT.

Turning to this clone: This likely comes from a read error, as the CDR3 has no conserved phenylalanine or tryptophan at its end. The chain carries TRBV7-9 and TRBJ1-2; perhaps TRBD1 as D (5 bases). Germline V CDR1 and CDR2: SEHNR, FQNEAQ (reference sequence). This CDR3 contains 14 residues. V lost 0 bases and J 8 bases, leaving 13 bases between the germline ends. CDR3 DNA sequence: TGTGCCAGCAGCTTAGCGACGAGGCAGGGAGGCTACACCCTC. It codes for CASSLATRQGGYTL.

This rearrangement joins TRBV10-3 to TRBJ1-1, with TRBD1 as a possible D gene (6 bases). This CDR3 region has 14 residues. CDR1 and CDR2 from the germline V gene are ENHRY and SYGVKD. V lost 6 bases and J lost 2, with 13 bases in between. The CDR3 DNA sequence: TGTGCCATCAGCAACAGGGTCCTAAACACTGAAGCTTTCTTT. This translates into CAISNRVLNTEAFF.

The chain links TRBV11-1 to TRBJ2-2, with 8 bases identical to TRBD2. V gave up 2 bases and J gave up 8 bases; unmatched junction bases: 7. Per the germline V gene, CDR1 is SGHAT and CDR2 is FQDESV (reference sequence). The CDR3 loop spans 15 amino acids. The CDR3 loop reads CASSLRLAGEGELFF. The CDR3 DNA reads TGTGCCAGCAGCTTACGGCTAGCGGGCGAGGGGGAGCTGTTTTTT.

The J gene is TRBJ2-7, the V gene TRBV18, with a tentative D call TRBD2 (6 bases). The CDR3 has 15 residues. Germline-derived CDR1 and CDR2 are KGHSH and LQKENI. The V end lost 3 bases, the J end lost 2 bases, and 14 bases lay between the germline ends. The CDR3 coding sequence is TGTGCCAGCTCACCGGGTGAGGGAGGAACCTACGAGCAGTACTTC. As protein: CASSPGEGGTYEQYF.